Following are 31 T cell receptor beta chains from one sample sequenced in a study of CD8 T cells in Susac syndrome. RNA totalling roughly 0.5 to 1 ug underwent reverse transcription with random hexamers. TCRdb called the immunoSEQ multiplex PCR reads again in MiXCR, with one record for every CDR3 protein. The sample lists about 210,000 distinct CDR3 sequences; around 96% were seen once. Input material: CD4+ T cells from PBMCs. These receptors all come from a human donor with multiple sclerosis.

The rearrangement joins TRBV30 to TRBJ2-5; D call uncertain. This CDR3 is 10 amino acids long. Looked up from germline, CDR1 is GTSNPN and CDR2 is SVGIG (reference sequence). V dropped 2 bases and J dropped 7 bases, with 5 bases sitting between them. CDR3 in DNA: TGTGCCTGGAGTCAATCGACCCAGTACTTC. Amino acid sequence: CAWSQSTQYF.

The chain carries TRBV9 and TRBJ1-5; 9 nucleotides agree with TRBD1. Germline assignment: CDR1 SGDLS and CDR2 YYNGEE. CDR3 length: 15 amino acids. With V trimmed by 5 bases and J by 7 bases, 10 bases remained unmatched. The CDR3 sequence is CASSGGTGFTQPQHF. The CDR3 coding sequence is TGTGCCAGCAGTGGAGGGACAGGGTTTACCCAGCCCCAGCATTTT.

This chain connects TRBV20-1 to TRBJ2-4, with D unresolved. This CDR3 spans 15 amino acids. Germline assignment: CDR1 DFQATT and CDR2 SNEGSKA (reference sequence). V lost 1 base and J 4 bases, leaving 14 bases between the germline ends. The CDR3 is CSARASSGRKNIQYF. The CDR3 DNA follows: TGCAGTGCTAGAGCATCCTCCGGGCGAAAAAACATTCAGTACTTC.

Only one count was recorded for this clonotype. The chain uses TRBV30 and TRBJ2-7; the D call may be TRBD1 or TRBD2 (5 bases each). Germline loops: CDR1 GTSNPN, CDR2 SVGIG (reference sequence). Trimming took off 2 bases at V and 7 bases at J, with 9 bases between the two ends. The length of the CDR3 is 11 residues. CDR3 amino acids: CAWSMRGEQYF. The CDR3 nucleotides read TGTGCCTGGAGTATGAGGGGAGAGCAGTACTTC.

V gene TRBV12-3 or TRBV12-4 combines with J gene TRBJ1-2; D is perhaps TRBD1 (5 bases). The ends were cut back, 5 bases at V and 7 bases at J, with 14 bases in the middle. The CDR3 runs to 13 residues. CDR3 protein: CASSAPGTTGYTF. The CDR3 nucleotides are TGTGCCAGCAGTGCCCCCGGGACCACTGGCTACACCTTC.

V gene TRBV29-1 combines with J gene TRBJ2-1; TRBD2 agrees at 7 bases. CDR1 is SQVTM, CDR2 ANQGSEA, per germline. The CDR3 sequence is 14 residues long. The trim removed 3 bases at V and 7 bases at J, leaving 9 bases unmatched. The DNA for the CDR3 is TGCAGCGTTGAGGTTGGGGGGGAGCCGAATGAGCAGTTCTTC. The encoded protein is CSVEVGGEPNEQFF.

V and J are TRBV2 and TRBJ2-2, with D unresolved. The CDR3 covers 12 residues. Germline V gene lookup returns CDR1 SNHLY and CDR2 FYNNEI. Trimming removed 4 bases from V and 5 bases from J, with 5 bases in between. The CDR3 bases are TGTGCCAGCAGTGTTCGTACCGGGGAGCTGTTTTTT. It yields the protein CASSVRTGELFF.

This clonotype was detected once. The chain joins TRBV19 to TRBJ2-1; D is ambiguous. V was clipped by 3 bases and J by 9 bases, with 12 bases between them. This CDR3 is built from 13 residues. Per germline, CDR1 LNHDA and CDR2 SQIVND (reference sequence). The DNA of the CDR3 is TGTGCCAGTAGTATCACTACTCGGGCTGAGCAGTTCTTC. It translates to CASSITTRAEQFF.

The chain carries TRBV2 and TRBJ2-7; no clear D gene. CDR3 length: 14 residues. V lost 3 bases, J lost 2 bases, and 11 bases lay in between. The germline V gene encodes CDR1 SNHLY and CDR2 FYNNEI. CDR3 DNA sequence: TGTGCCAGCAGTGATTCCGACAAAACCTACGAGCAGTACTTC. Translated, it gives CASSDSDKTYEQYF.

This clonotype showed up just once. This CDR3 reads CAWYASGELFF. The DNA of the CDR3 is TGTGCCTGGTATGCAAGCGGGGAGCTGTTTTTT. The genes are TRBV30 and TRBJ2-2; D ambiguous. Germline V lookup: CDR1 GTSNPN, CDR2 SVGIG (reference sequence). The CDR3 is 11 amino acids. V was shortened by 5 bases and J by 7 bases, with 8 bases between the two germline ends.

The chain recombines TRBV20-1 with TRBJ2-3, with 7 bases identical to TRBD2. The V segment lost 3 bases and the J segment 2 bases; nucleotides outside the gene matches: 8. The CDR3 has 15 amino acids. Germline V CDR1 and CDR2: DFQATT, SNEGSKA (reference sequence). As DNA, the CDR3 is TGCAGTGCTAGGGTAGCGGGTCAAAACACAGATACGCAGTATTTT. Its protein is CSARVAGQNTDTQYF.

V usage is TRBV15 and J usage is TRBJ1-1, with D maybe TRBD1 (5 bases). Germline V CDR1 and CDR2: LNHNV, YYDKDF (reference sequence). The CDR3 is made up of 15 amino acids. Trimming cost V 4 bases and J 1 base, with 13 bases left between them. The CDR3 loop reads CATSKSGAQNTEAFF. The DNA of the CDR3 is TGTGCCACCAGCAAGTCCGGGGCTCAGAACACTGAAGCTTTCTTT.

The chain carries TRBV7-3 and TRBJ2-7, with TRBD1 as a possible D gene (6 bases). V was shortened by 0 bases and J by 7 bases, with 10 bases between the two germline ends. The CDR3 is 13 residues long. The germline CDR1 and CDR2 sequences are SGHTA and FQGTGA. DNA for the CDR3: TGTGCCAGCAGCTTAACGGGGGCGCGGGAGCAGTACTTC. Protein product: CASSLTGAREQYF.

The chain couples TRBV15 to TRBJ1-2; D is perhaps TRBD1 (6 bases). V was shortened by 0 bases and J by 5 bases, with 10 bases between the two germline ends. This CDR3 contains 14 residues. CDR1 and CDR2 (germline): LNHNV, YYDKDF (reference sequence). CDR3 region: CATSREGGGYGYTF. The CDR3 DNA reads as TGTGCCACCAGCAGAGAAGGAGGGGGTTATGGCTACACCTTC. Full variable domain (outside the CDR3, taken from reference TRBV15 and TRBJ1-2): DAMVIQNPRYQVTQFGKPVTLSCSQTLNHNVMYWYQQKSSQAPKLLFHYYDKDFNNEADTPDNFQSRRPNTSFCFLDIRSPGLGDTAMYLCATSREGGGYGYTFGSGTRLTVV.

The chain employs TRBV3-1 and TRBJ2-7; D could derive from TRBD1 or TRBD2 (5 bases each). Trimming removed 4 bases from V and 4 bases from J, with 17 bases in between. Germline V gives CDR1 LGHDT, CDR2 YNNKEL (reference sequence). CDR3 length equals 15 residues. This chain's CDR3 is CASSLTPGRMYEQYF. The CDR3 nucleotides read TGTGCCAGCAGCCTTACCCCGGGACGGATGTACGAGCAGTACTTC.

This clonotype was seen just once. The chain has TRBV3-1 and TRBJ1-2, with D hard to call. V lost 4 bases, J lost 0 bases, and 12 bases lay in between. From germline, CDR1 is LGHDT and CDR2 YNNKEL (reference sequence). This CDR3 spans 15 amino acids. The CDR3 region has the DNA TGTGCCAGCAGCCTACGTGGCAGTCCTAACTATGGCTACACCTTC. It encodes CASSLRGSPNYGYTF.

The chain recombines TRBV25-1 with TRBJ1-6; D is possibly TRBD1 (5 bases). CDR3 length: 13 residues. Germline values: CDR1 MGHDK, CDR2 SYGVNS. The V end was cut by 6 bases, the J end by 9 bases, with 12 bases between. As DNA, the CDR3 is TGTGCCAGCAGGGGGGAATTGGCTTCACCCCTCCACTTT. Translated: CASRGELASPLHF.

The chain has TRBV9 and TRBJ1-2; possible D gene TRBD1, 6 bases. V was pared by 4 bases and J by 2 bases, with 9 bases between. This CDR3 comprises 13 residues. Germline CDR1 is SGDLS and CDR2 is YYNGEE. CDR3 amino acids: CASSMDSNYGYTF. The CDR3, as DNA: TGTGCCAGCAGCATGGACAGCAACTATGGCTACACCTTC.

The rearrangement joins TRBV20-1 to TRBJ1-2; no reliable D call. The CDR3 runs 14 residues. Germline loops: CDR1 DFQATT, CDR2 SNEGSKA (reference sequence). Trimming left V 3 bases short and J 8 bases short, with 19 bases between. CDR3 sequence: CSASHRWRLGGYTF. The CDR3 coding sequence is TGCAGTGCTAGTCATCGGTGGCGGTTAGGCGGCTACACCTTC.

The V call is TRBV20-1, the J call TRBJ1-1; TRBD1 might be the D (6 bases). V was clipped by 0 bases and J by 5 bases, with 10 bases between them. CDR3 size: 13 residues. Looked up from germline, CDR1 is DFQATT and CDR2 is SNEGSKA (reference sequence). CDR3 sequence: CSARDRQGTEAFF. The DNA for the CDR3 is TGCAGTGCTAGAGATCGTCAGGGGACTGAAGCTTTCTTT.

The rearrangement uses TRBV6-5 and TRBJ2-7, with 7 bases lining up with TRBD2. The CDR3 contains 14 residues. The V segment lost 0 bases and the J segment 7 bases; nucleotides outside the gene matches: 6. Germline CDR1 is MNHEY and CDR2 is SVGAGI. Here the CDR3 DNA reads TGTGCCAGCAGTTACTCCCTAGTGGGAGGGGAGCAGTACTTC. Protein product: CASSYSLVGGEQYF.

V and J are TRBV9 and TRBJ1-3; D ambiguous. Looked up from germline, CDR1 is SGDLS and CDR2 is YYNGEE. Between the trimmed V and J ends, which lost 3 bases and 0 bases, there was a span of 10 bases. This CDR3 has 15 residues. In DNA, the CDR3 is TGTGCCAGCAGCGCCGGGGTGGGCTCTGGAAACACCATATATTTT. Residues: CASSAGVGSGNTIYF.

The rearrangement links TRBV6-5 to TRBJ1-2; 9 nucleotides line up with TRBD1. With V trimmed by 8 bases and J by 2 bases, 6 bases remained unmatched. Germline-derived CDR1 and CDR2 are MNHEY and SVGAGI. The CDR3 has 14 amino acids. The CDR3 bases are TGTGCCAGCGGGGGGACAGGGTCCAACTATGGCTACACCTTC. Translation: CASGGTGSNYGYTF.

The genes are TRBV6-2 or TRBV6-3 and TRBJ2-7; a possible D gene is TRBD2 (5 bases). V lost 2 bases and J 5 bases, leaving 10 bases between the germline ends. Germline loops: CDR1 MNHEY, CDR2 SVGEGT. The CDR3 runs 13 residues. The CDR3 is CASSYVGRDEQYF. The CDR3 DNA follows: TGTGCCAGCAGTTACGTTGGGAGAGACGAGCAGTACTTC.

The chain links TRBV7-8 to TRBJ2-1; tentatively, D is TRBD2 (5 bases). The germline gives CDR1 SGHVS, CDR2 FQNEAQ. The CDR3 contains 14 residues. V shed 5 bases and J shed 10 bases, with 18 bases lying between them. The CDR3, as DNA: TGTGCCAGCAGCCCTACTACCACGCCGGGGGAGCAGTTCTTC. This gives the protein CASSPTTTPGEQFF.

This rearrangement joins TRBV29-1 to TRBJ2-1; D is perhaps TRBD2 (6 bases). This CDR3 has 14 amino acids. The V gene lost 8 bases and the J gene lost 0 bases, with 14 bases spanning the gap. The germline V gene encodes CDR1 SQVTM and CDR2 ANQGSEA. The CDR3 sequence: CSLAPGSSYNEQFF. CDR3 nucleotides: TGCAGCCTCGCGCCCGGGAGCTCCTACAATGAGCAGTTCTTC.

This chain uses TRBV15 with TRBJ2-3; 7 nucleotides agree with TRBD2. Germline lookup yields CDR1 LNHNV and CDR2 YYDKDF (reference sequence). The CDR3 consists of 14 residues. V lost 5 bases, J lost 6 bases, and 8 bases stayed unmatched. CDR3 DNA sequence: TGTGCCACCAGCGGATCGGACGGGGGGGATACGCAGTATTTT. Amino acids: CATSGSDGGDTQYF.

The rearrangement joins TRBV28 to TRBJ2-1; D not certain. CDR3 length equals 12 residues. V lost 3 bases and J 9 bases, leaving 9 bases between the germline ends. Looked up from germline, CDR1 is MDHEN and CDR2 is SYDVKM. The CDR3 coding sequence is TGTGCCAGCAGTTTGTTAGTGACTGAGCAGTTCTTC. It codes for CASSLLVTEQFF.

The chain couples TRBV18 to TRBJ2-1, with 14 bases that match TRBD2. V was pared by 3 bases and J by 3 bases, with 4 bases of the junction left unmatched. The CDR3 spans 17 residues. Germline loops: CDR1 KGHSH, CDR2 LQKENI. The CDR3 coding sequence is TGTGCCAGCTCACCGATCGGACTAGCGGGAGGCTACAATGAGCAGTTCTTC. Residues: CASSPIGLAGGYNEQFF. Supplemented by reference TRBV18 and TRBJ2-1, the full variable domain reads NAGVMQNPRHLVRRRGQEARLRCSPMKGHSHVYWYRQLPEEGLKFMVYLQKENIIDESGMPKERFSAEFPKEGPSILRIQQVVRGDSAAYFCASSPIGLAGGYNEQFFGPGTRLTVL.

J is TRBJ2-3 and V is TRBV9; no definite D call. The CDR3 is 15 amino acids. Germline assignment: CDR1 SGDLS and CDR2 YYNGEE. V dropped 0 bases and J dropped 4 bases, with 12 bases sitting between them. The CDR3 protein is CASSVGSRFPDTQYF. In DNA, the CDR3 is TGTGCCAGCAGCGTAGGTTCTAGATTCCCAGATACGCAGTATTTT.

The V and J genes are TRBV3-1 and TRBJ2-5; weak D call: TRBD1 (5 bases). CDR1 and CDR2 (germline): LGHDT, YNNKEL (reference sequence). The CDR3 spans 12 residues. V lost 0 bases, J lost 9 bases, and 8 bases lay in between. CDR3 amino acids: CASSQDLGAQYF. CDR3 in DNA: TGTGCCAGCAGCCAAGATCTAGGGGCCCAGTACTTC.